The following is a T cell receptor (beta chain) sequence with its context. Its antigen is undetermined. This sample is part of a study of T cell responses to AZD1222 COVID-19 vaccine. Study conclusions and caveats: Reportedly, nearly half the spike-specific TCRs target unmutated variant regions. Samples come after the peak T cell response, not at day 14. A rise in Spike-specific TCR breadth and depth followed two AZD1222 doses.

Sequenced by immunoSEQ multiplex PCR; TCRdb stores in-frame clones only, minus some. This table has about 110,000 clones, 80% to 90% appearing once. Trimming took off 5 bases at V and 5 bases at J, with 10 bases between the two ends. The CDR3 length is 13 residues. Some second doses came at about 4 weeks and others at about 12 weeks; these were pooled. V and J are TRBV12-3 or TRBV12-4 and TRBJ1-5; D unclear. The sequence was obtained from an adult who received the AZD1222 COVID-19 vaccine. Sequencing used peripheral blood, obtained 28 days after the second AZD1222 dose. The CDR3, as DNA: TGTGCCAGCAGTGGTACTGGCGATCAGCCCCAGCATTTT. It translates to CASSGTGDQPQHF.